One sample yielded the 7 T cell receptor beta chains listed below, sequenced in a study of CD8+ T cells in alopecia areata (dated by TCRdb to the late 2010s). The protocol used for the library was the immunoSEQ multiplex PCR assay. RNA was extracted from all samples and reverse transcribed into cDNA, which served as template for TCR sequencing. Drawn from immuneACCESS, this table holds only the in-frame rearrangements with V and J called that TCRdb kept. Clones are partly lost; checked studies trace under half to an unresolved V gene and leave the rest unexplained. The sample includes hundreds of thousands of clones, with approximately 72% observed a single time. The ten biggest clones cover 1% to 1.5% of the sample. Explained via the paper, the treatment or condition label denotes: oral pan-JAK inhibitor, 5-10 mg twice daily. Source: CD4+ T cells sorted from blood, taken at week 44, from a patient treated with tofacitinib. These receptors all stem from a human donor with alopecia areata.

The V call is TRBV19, the J call TRBJ1-5; D is perhaps TRBD1 (6 bases). There are 16 residues in the CDR3. Germline loops: CDR1 LNHDA, CDR2 SQIVND (reference sequence). Trimming left V 2 bases short and J 2 bases short, with 13 bases between. The CDR3 sequence is CASSIKGGRGNQPQHF. CDR3 coding DNA: TGTGCCAGTAGTATAAAGGGGGGCCGGGGCAATCAGCCCCAGCATTTT.

The chain couples TRBV10-2 to TRBJ2-7, with 7 positions matching TRBD1. This CDR3 comprises 13 residues. Germline loops: CDR1 WSHSY, CDR2 SAAADI. Trimming removed 4 bases from V and 3 bases from J; junction bases left unmatched: 3. The CDR3 spells CASSGDRDYEQYF. CDR3 coding DNA: TGCGCCAGCAGTGGTGACAGGGACTACGAGCAGTACTTC.

The chain is built from TRBV29-1 and TRBJ2-3, with 7 bases lining up with TRBD2. Germline CDR1 is SQVTM and CDR2 is ANQGSEA. This CDR3 spans 12 amino acids. V trimming: 8 bases; J trimming: 8 bases; junction bases outside the gene matches: 10. The CDR3 loop reads CSFLRGSRTQYF. The CDR3, as DNA: TGCAGCTTCCTGCGGGGGTCACGTACGCAGTATTTT.

This clone was picked up a small number of times. V usage is TRBV29-1 and J usage is TRBJ1-5, with D uncertain. Trimming removed 4 bases at V and 3 bases at J, with 7 bases between. The length of the CDR3 is 12 residues. Germline CDR1 reads SQVTM; CDR2 reads ANQGSEA. The chain's CDR3 is CSVAGYNQPQHF. The CDR3 nucleotides are TGCAGCGTTGCCGGGTACAATCAGCCCCAGCATTTT.

The chain is built from TRBV29-1 and TRBJ2-7, with D possibly matching TRBD1 (5 bases). Trimming shortened V by 4 bases and J by 2 bases, and 9 bases separated the two germline ends. Germline loops: CDR1 SQVTM, CDR2 ANQGSEA. The CDR3 length is 12 residues. The CDR3 DNA reads TGCAGCGTTGCAGACAGAACCTACGAGCAGTACTTC. It is translated as CSVADRTYEQYF.

This clone was detected a few times. The chain combines TRBV4-2 with TRBJ1-5, with TRBD1 matching over 8 bases. The trim removed 4 bases at V and 0 bases at J, leaving 11 bases unmatched. In germline, CDR1 is LGHNA, CDR2 YNFKEQ. The CDR3 loop spans 18 amino acids. In DNA form, the CDR3 reads TGTGCCAGCAGCCTTAGAATGGACAGGGTGGGTAGCAATCAGCCCCAGCATTTT. Translated: CASSLRMDRVGSNQPQHF.

This clone was seen a handful of times. V usage is TRBV28 and J usage is TRBJ2-2; TRBD1 is a possible D gene (6 bases). Trimming left V 6 bases short and J 7 bases short, with 15 bases between. The CDR3 length is 14 residues. Germline CDR1 MDHEN, CDR2 SYDVKM. CDR3 in DNA: TGTGCCAGCAGCTACCTCGAACAGGGCGGGGAGCTGTTTTTT. Translation gives CASSYLEQGGELFF.